This T cell receptor (beta chain) appears in the sequencing data of a study of T cells in localized non-small cell lung cancer. Study-wide points: Appearing in adjacent lung were a median roughly 59 of the top 100 tumor clones.

Method: immunoSEQ multiplex PCR; TCRdb's copy keeps in-frame clones and lacks some. Among roughly 870 clones listed, about 29% were seen once. The CDR3 spans 14 residues. Germline CDR1 SGHNT, CDR2 YENEEA. This clone was found a few times. Its specificity is not known. Relative to the germline gene, one junction end is altered; a read error may explain this. The sequence came from a female donor over 55 with stage III squamous cell lung carcinoma. The J gene is TRBJ1-1, the V gene TRBV11-3; TRBD1 is a possible D gene (5 bases). The sample consisted of lung tumor tissue, taken before any cancer treatment. CDR3 amino acids: CASSLVNHLGEAFF. The CDR3 DNA sequence: TGTGCCAGCAGCTTGGTAAATCATTTGGGGGAAGCTTTTTTT. Drawing the rest from reference TRBV11-3 and TRBJ1-1, the complete variable domain is EAGVVQSPRYKIIEKKQPVAFWCNPISGHNTLYWYLQNLGQGPELLIRYENEEAVDDSQLPKDRFSAERLKGVDSTLKIQPAELGDSAVYLCASSLVNHLGEAFFGQGTRLTVV.